This T cell receptor (beta chain) was obtained from a study of technical replicates of blood from several donors. The method was immunoSEQ multiplex PCR; TCRdb's version includes in-frame clones alone and lacks a portion of them. This sample carries about 44,000 clones, about 96% of them seen once, and the ten largest clones take approximately 0.37%. Input material: T cells isolated from PBMCs. The TCR originated in a human donor in good health.

The CDR3 region has the DNA TGTGCCAGTAGTGGGGGACTAAGGAGTATTGGCGGGGAGCTGTTTTTT. It codes for CASSGGLRSIGGELFF. The chain links TRBV19 to TRBJ2-2; 7 positions match TRBD2. Unmatched junction bases numbered 13, after V lost 5 bases and J lost 7 bases. The CDR3 has 16 amino acids. Germline V gives CDR1 LNHDA, CDR2 SQIVND (reference sequence).